These 2 T cell receptor beta chains were sequenced from one sample in a study of blood T cell repertoires in COVID-19. This table comes from immunoSEQ multiplex PCR, and its TCRdb copy is limited to in-frame clones, with some not included. The repertoire holds around 190,000 clones, with almost 90% as singletons. Sequenced sample: peripheral blood. The receptor set was obtained from a man between 18 and 35 years old with active or convalescent COVID-19.

This sequence joins TRBV9 and TRBJ2-7; 8 bases are a match to TRBD1. V was clipped by 4 bases and J by 2 bases; unmatched bases: 8. Germline values: CDR1 SGDLS, CDR2 YYNGEE. This CDR3 has 15 residues. CDR3 bases: TGTGCCAGCAGCACCGGACAGGGAATCCCCTACGAGCAGTACTTC. Encoded protein: CASSTGQGIPYEQYF.

This chain links TRBV4-3 with TRBJ1-5; no definite D call. The CDR3 spans 15 residues. V lost 0 bases, J lost 3 bases, and 9 bases lay in between. Germline V CDR1 and CDR2: LGHNA, YSLEER. CDR3 in DNA: TGCGCCAGCAGCCAAGAACGGTTATACAATCAGCCCCAGCATTTT. It codes for CASSQERLYNQPQHF.